This T cell receptor (beta chain) comes out of a study of shared clonotypes between healthy human individuals. Profiled with immunoSEQ multiplex PCR; TCRdb holds only in-frame clones, not every one. This sample has hundreds of thousands of clones; over 90% occur once, and the top ten carry 24%. Positively selected for CCR7, the CD45RO-negative cells used as naive CD8 cells excluded terminally differentiated effector memory CD45RA+ cells. Donors, without exception, were Caucasian adults residing in Nashville, Tennessee. Whole-study findings and limits: Only a few donors were included, so the genetic and exposure-history diversity represented was limited.

CDR3 length: 16 residues. The germline V and J ends were trimmed by 3 bases and 8 bases, with 19 bases remaining between them. The germline V gene encodes CDR1 MDHEN and CDR2 SYDVKM. Note on this clone: The target antigen is unknown.

This TCR was sampled from a man aged 25-40 years in good health. The sample comprised naive CD8+ T cells sorted from blood. The chain combines TRBV28 with TRBJ1-4, with D hard to call. The CDR3 region is CASSFLRTQSGEKLFF. The CDR3, as DNA: TGTGCCAGCAGTTTTCTCAGGACCCAAAGTGGAGAAAAACTGTTTTTT.